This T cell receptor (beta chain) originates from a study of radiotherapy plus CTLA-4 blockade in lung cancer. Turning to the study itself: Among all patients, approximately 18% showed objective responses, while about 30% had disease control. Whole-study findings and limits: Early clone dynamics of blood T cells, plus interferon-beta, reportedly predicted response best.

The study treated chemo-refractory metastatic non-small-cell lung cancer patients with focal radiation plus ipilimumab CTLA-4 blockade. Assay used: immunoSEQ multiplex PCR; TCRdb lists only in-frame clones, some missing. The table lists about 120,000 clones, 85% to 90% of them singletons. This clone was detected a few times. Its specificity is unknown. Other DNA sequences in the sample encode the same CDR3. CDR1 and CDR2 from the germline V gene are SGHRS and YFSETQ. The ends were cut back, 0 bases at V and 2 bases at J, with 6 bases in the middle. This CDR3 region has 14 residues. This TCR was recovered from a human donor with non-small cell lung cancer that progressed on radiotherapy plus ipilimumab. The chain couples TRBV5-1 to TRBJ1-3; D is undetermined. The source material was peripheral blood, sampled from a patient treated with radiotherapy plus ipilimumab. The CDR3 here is CASSLGGAGNTIYF. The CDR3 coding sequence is TGCGCCAGCAGCTTGGGGGGAGCTGGAAACACCATATATTTT.